Following are 28 T cell receptor beta chains from one sample sequenced in a study of CD8+ T cells in alopecia areata. Extracted from the samples, RNA was reverse transcribed into cDNA to serve as the sequencing template. Libraries were prepared by immunoSEQ multiplex PCR; TCRdb keeps only in-frame clonotypes and omits some of them. The data contain 150,000 or so clones, approximately 87% of them singletons. The input for sequencing was CD8+ T cells sorted from blood, taken at week 0. The receptors originated from a human donor with alopecia areata.

The V and J genes are TRBV10-3 and TRBJ1-6; D is unclear. CDR1 is ENHRY, CDR2 SYGVKD, per germline. CDR3 length: 16 residues. The V end was cut by 6 bases, the J end by 6 bases, with 18 bases between. In nucleotides, the CDR3 is TGTGCCATCAGCCCGACGGACGGGTGGCCTAATTCACCCCTCCACTTT. It is translated as CAISPTDGWPNSPLHF.

This clone has only a few counts. DNA of the CDR3: TGTGCCAGCAGCCCACAGGGAGGAGGCACAGATACGCAGTATTTT. Its protein product is CASSPQGGGTDTQYF. J is TRBJ2-3 and V is TRBV7-8; D tentatively reads TRBD1 or TRBD2 (6 bases each). CDR1 SGHVS and CDR2 FQNEAQ come from the germline V gene. Trimming removed 5 bases at V and 1 base at J, with 13 bases between. This CDR3 contains 15 residues.

V is TRBV6-6 and J is TRBJ1-1; 8 bases agree with TRBD1. The junction had 13 bases not matched to a gene; V was cut back by 5 bases and J by 11 bases. The CDR3 length is 14 residues. CDR1 is MNHNY and CDR2 is SVGAGI in the germline V gene (reference sequence). CDR3 DNA sequence: TGTGCCAGCAGTGGACAGGGACCAGACGAGTGGGCTTTCTTT. Residues: CASSGQGPDEWAFF.

V usage is TRBV7-2 and J usage is TRBJ2-1; D may correspond to TRBD1 or TRBD2 (5 bases each). This CDR3 is built from 16 residues. Germline V CDR1 and CDR2: SGHTA, FQGNSA. V gave up 5 bases and J gave up 3 bases, with 17 bases separating them. The CDR3 protein is CASSGTTLVVYNEQFF. CDR3 sequence (DNA): TGTGCCAGCAGCGGGACCACTCTTGTAGTCTACAATGAGCAGTTCTTC.

The chain combines TRBV6-6 with TRBJ2-2; no clear D. Trimming stripped 3 bases from V and 2 bases from J, with 1 base between. CDR3 length: 12 residues. Germline V lookup: CDR1 MNHNY, CDR2 SVGAGI (reference sequence). CDR3 loop: CASSYNTGELFF. CDR3 in DNA: TGTGCCAGCAGTTATAACACCGGGGAGCTGTTTTTT.

The CDR3 nucleotides read TGTGCCAGCAGCCCCCGACAGGGGGGGAACACAGATACGCAGTATTTT. Translating gives CASSPRQGGNTDTQYF. The chain carries TRBV7-9 and TRBJ2-3; 9 bases align to TRBD1. In germline, CDR1 is SEHNR, CDR2 FQNEAQ (reference sequence). V trimming: 5 bases; J trimming: 2 bases; junction bases outside the gene matches: 8. The CDR3 runs 16 residues.

The V call is TRBV7-9, the J call TRBJ2-1; D gene unclear. The CDR3 has 15 residues. In germline, CDR1 is SEHNR, CDR2 FQNEAQ (reference sequence). V lost 2 bases and J 7 bases, leaving 15 bases between the germline ends. Here the CDR3 DNA reads TGTGCCAGCAGCTTACTACTGCTCAATGGGAATGAGCAGTTCTTC. Its protein product is CASSLLLLNGNEQFF. Variable domain in full (rest from reference TRBV7-9 and TRBJ2-1): DTGVSQNPRHKITKRGQNVTFRCDPISEHNRLYWYRQTLGQGPEFLTYFQNEAQLEKSRLLSDRFSAERPKGSFSTLEIQRTEQGDSAMYLCASSLLLLNGNEQFFGPGTRLTVL.

The chain recombines TRBV27 with TRBJ2-1, with a weak D call TRBD2 (5 bases). CDR3 length equals 15 residues. The germline V gene has CDR1 MNHEY and CDR2 SMNVEV (reference sequence). With 7 bases removed from V and 5 bases from J, the gap between germline ends came to 18 bases. The CDR3 coding sequence is TGTGCCAGCATGGACTCACCCCTGGATGACAATGAGCAGTTCTTC. Amino acid sequence: CASMDSPLDDNEQFF.

The V call is TRBV30, the J call TRBJ2-1; D is undetermined. This CDR3 is built from 15 residues. Trimming took off 3 bases at V and 0 bases at J, with 12 bases between the two ends. CDR1 and CDR2 (germline): GTSNPN, SVGIG (reference sequence). The DNA of the CDR3 is TGTGCCTGGAGCGCAGGTGATCGCTCCTACAATGAGCAGTTCTTC. Amino acids: CAWSAGDRSYNEQFF.

The J gene is TRBJ2-2, the V gene TRBV11-2; maybe TRBD2 (5 bases). Germline values: CDR1 SGHAT, CDR2 FQNNGV. V was shortened by 5 bases and J by 3 bases, with 16 bases between the two germline ends. The CDR3 is 16 residues long. In DNA form, the CDR3 reads TGTGCCAGCAGCACCCGGGATACCCGGGACACCGGGGAGCTGTTTTTT. It is translated as CASSTRDTRDTGELFF.

In this sample, this clone turned up once. The V call is TRBV30, the J call TRBJ1-1; a weak D match, TRBD1 (6 bases). Trimming cost V 0 bases and J 2 bases, with 10 bases left between them. The CDR3 is 14 amino acids. The V gene's germline CDR1 is GTSNPN and CDR2 SVGIG (reference sequence). CDR3 nucleotide sequence: TGTGCCTGGAGTGTACTAGGGGGTAACACTGAAGCTTTCTTT. Protein: CAWSVLGGNTEAFF.

The genes are TRBV1 and TRBJ2-5. The J call could be wrong; TRBJ2-7 is a better fit for the DNA end. TRBV1 is designated a pseudogene. The CDR3 is 15 amino acids. The CDR3 bases are TGCACCAGCAGCCAAGCCGGGCCCCCAGCCTACGAGCAGTACTTC. This gives the protein CTSSQAGPPAYEQYF.

In regard to this clone: Other DNA sequences of this sample code for an identical CDR3. The rearrangement uses TRBV5-6 and TRBJ1-1; D unclear. Germline CDR1 SGHDT, CDR2 YYEEEE. The CDR3 is 14 amino acids. V lost 0 bases, J lost 1 base, and 7 bases lay in between. The CDR3 region is CASSLAGPNTEAFF. The CDR3 coding sequence is TGTGCCAGCAGCTTGGCCGGGCCGAACACTGAAGCTTTCTTT.

The chain combines TRBV2 with TRBJ2-1, with 8 positions matching TRBD2. The CDR3 loop spans 16 amino acids. Per the germline V gene, CDR1 is SNHLY and CDR2 is FYNNEI. The junction had 8 bases not matched to a gene; V was cut back by 2 bases and J by 5 bases. The chain's CDR3 is CASSERGGLIHNEQFF. The CDR3 DNA reads as TGTGCCAGCAGTGAACGGGGGGGACTAATCCACAATGAGCAGTTCTTC.

The rearrangement uses TRBV5-1 and TRBJ1-1; D not certain. This CDR3 comprises 15 residues. Trimming took 0 bases from V and 3 from J, leaving 12 bases between them. Per the germline V gene, CDR1 is SGHRS and CDR2 is YFSETQ. In nucleotides, the CDR3 is TGCGCCAGCAGCTTGGCCTGGGTTGCGGACACTGAAGCTTTCTTT. Translating it yields CASSLAWVADTEAFF.

The chain combines TRBV13 with TRBJ1-5; D gene ambiguous. The germline V gene has CDR1 PRHDT and CDR2 FYEKMQ (reference sequence). Trimming cost V 0 bases and J 6 bases, with 12 bases left between them. The CDR3 runs 15 residues. CDR3 residues: CASSLGGVRAQPQHF. The CDR3 nucleotides are TGTGCCAGCAGCTTAGGTGGGGTGCGGGCTCAGCCCCAGCATTTT.

The rearrangement uses TRBV2 and TRBJ2-2; D might be TRBD1 (6 bases). This CDR3 is built from 14 residues. Germline loops: CDR1 SNHLY, CDR2 FYNNEI. With 4 bases removed from V and 3 bases from J, the gap between germline ends came to 9 bases. This CDR3 reads CASSVAGDTGELFF. DNA of the CDR3: TGTGCCAGCAGTGTAGCAGGGGACACCGGGGAGCTGTTTTTT.

The chain uses TRBV4-1 and TRBJ2-7, with D hard to call. The CDR3 runs to 13 residues. CDR1 and CDR2 from the germline V gene are MGHRA and YSYEKL. V shed 5 bases and J shed 2 bases, with 10 bases lying between them. In nucleotides, the CDR3 is TGCGCCAGCAGCGACATGTTGGCCTACGAGCAGTACTTC. As protein: CASSDMLAYEQYF.

This clone has only one observation. V gene TRBV30 combines with J gene TRBJ2-1; D remains ambiguous. Germline V CDR1 and CDR2: GTSNPN, SVGIG (reference sequence). The V and J ends lost 0 bases and 10 bases respectively, with 13 bases between them. The CDR3 sequence is 13 residues long. CDR3 protein: CAWSVMRAREQFF. DNA for the CDR3: TGTGCCTGGAGTGTAATGCGCGCCAGGGAGCAGTTCTTC. Filled out from reference TRBV30 and TRBJ2-1, the complete variable domain reads SQTIHQWPATLVQPVGSPLSLECTVEGTSNPNLYWYRQAAGRGLQLLFYSVGIGQISSEVPQNLSASRPQDRQFILSSKKLLLSDSGFYLCAWSVMRAREQFFGPGTRLTVL.

The chain employs TRBV7-9 and TRBJ2-2; TRBD2 aligns across 11 bases. Germline-derived CDR1 and CDR2 are SEHNR and FQNEAQ (reference sequence). The CDR3 totals 18 residues. With 4 bases clipped from V and 0 bases from J, the junction kept 7 bases outside the gene matches. Here the CDR3 reads CASSSLAGGPPNTGELFF. The CDR3 DNA follows: TGTGCCAGCAGCTCGCTAGCGGGGGGCCCTCCGAACACCGGGGAGCTGTTTTTT.

This clone was counted a single time. The rearrangement uses TRBV5-1 and TRBJ2-1; TRBD2 is a possible D gene (6 bases). Germline CDR1 reads SGHRS; CDR2 reads YFSETQ. Trimming pared 4 bases from V and 3 bases from J, leaving 14 bases between. The CDR3 spans 15 residues. The CDR3 loop reads CASSMGEDVYNEQFF. CDR3 DNA sequence: TGCGCCAGCAGCATGGGGGAGGACGTCTACAATGAGCAGTTCTTC.

The chain is built from TRBV7-9 and TRBJ1-1, with TRBD1 as a possible D gene (5 bases). Germline V CDR1 and CDR2: SEHNR, FQNEAQ (reference sequence). This CDR3 is built from 12 residues. The germline V and J ends were trimmed by 8 bases and 5 bases, with 12 bases remaining between them. The CDR3 region is CASASGVTEAFF. In DNA, the CDR3 is TGTGCCAGCGCTTCGGGGGTTACTGAAGCTTTCTTT.

The chain joins TRBV7-9 to TRBJ2-7, with 10 positions matching TRBD1. Germline CDR1 SEHNR, CDR2 FQNEAQ (reference sequence). This CDR3 has 14 residues. V gave up 5 bases and J gave up 6 bases; unmatched junction bases: 7. This chain's CDR3 is CASSGTGALVEQYF. The CDR3 DNA sequence: TGTGCCAGCAGCGGGACAGGGGCCTTAGTCGAGCAGTACTTC.

The chain is built from TRBV7-9 and TRBJ2-1; 7 bases agree with TRBD2. The CDR3 extends over 15 amino acids. Germline CDR1 SEHNR, CDR2 FQNEAQ (reference sequence). V lost 6 bases to trimming and J lost 2 bases; unmatched junction nucleotides: 7. The CDR3 region is CASSWGGGTYNEQFF. The DNA for the CDR3 is TGTGCCAGCAGTTGGGGCGGGGGAACCTACAATGAGCAGTTCTTC.

This clone was seen a single time. CDR3 loop: CSVEDSEKLFF. CDR3 in DNA: TGCAGCGTTGAAGATTCTGAAAAACTGTTTTTT. This chain joins TRBV29-1 and TRBJ1-4; D remains ambiguous. V shed 0 bases and J shed 7 bases, with 3 bases lying between them. The CDR3 runs 11 residues. Germline CDR1 and CDR2: SQVTM and ANQGSEA.

The chain employs TRBV27 and TRBJ2-1; D call uncertain. CDR3 size: 13 residues. Trimming removed 8 bases from V and 5 bases from J, with 13 bases in between. Germline assignment: CDR1 MNHEY and CDR2 SMNVEV (reference sequence). CDR3 region: CASVGLSHNEQFF. The CDR3 DNA reads as TGTGCCAGCGTTGGCCTCTCTCACAATGAGCAGTTCTTC.

A note on this clone: Sequence at one end of the junction differs from germline and may be a read error. The rearrangement uses TRBV6-4 and TRBJ2-3; perhaps TRBD2 as D (5 bases). This CDR3 has 15 residues. Germline CDR1 MRHNA, CDR2 SNTAGT. The CDR3 nucleotides read TGTGCCAGCAGTTACTCTCCCGGCGGGCCAGATACGCAGTATTTT. Its protein is CASSYSPGGPDTQYF.

In its sample, this clone was seen a few times. This sequence joins TRBV29-1 and TRBJ2-5; D not resolved. Trimming shortened V by 3 bases and J by 8 bases, and 22 bases separated the two germline ends. CDR3 length equals 15 residues. CDR1 and CDR2 (germline): SQVTM, ANQGSEA. The CDR3 DNA sequence: TGCAGCGTTGACTACCCCACCGGGCCGGTTATCACCCAGTACTTC. Translating gives CSVDYPTGPVITQYF. The whole variable domain, remainder taken from reference TRBV29-1 and TRBJ2-5, is SAVISQKPSRDICQRGTSLTIQCQVDSQVTMMFWYRQQPGQSLTLIATANQGSEATYESGFVIDKFPISRPNLTFSTLTVSNMSPEDSSIYLCSVDYPTGPVITQYFGPGTRLLVL.